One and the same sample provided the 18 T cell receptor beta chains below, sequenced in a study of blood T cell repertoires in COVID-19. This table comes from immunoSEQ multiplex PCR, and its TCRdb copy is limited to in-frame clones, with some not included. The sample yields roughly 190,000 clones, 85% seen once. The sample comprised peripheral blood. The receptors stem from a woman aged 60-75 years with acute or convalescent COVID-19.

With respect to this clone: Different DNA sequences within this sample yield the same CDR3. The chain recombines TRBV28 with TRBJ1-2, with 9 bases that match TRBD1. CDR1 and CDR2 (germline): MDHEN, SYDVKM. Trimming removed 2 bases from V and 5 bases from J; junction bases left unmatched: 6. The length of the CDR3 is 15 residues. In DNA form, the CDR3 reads TGTGCCAGCAGTTTAGGGGGACAGGGCGTTTATGGCTACACCTTC. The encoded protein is CASSLGGQGVYGYTF.

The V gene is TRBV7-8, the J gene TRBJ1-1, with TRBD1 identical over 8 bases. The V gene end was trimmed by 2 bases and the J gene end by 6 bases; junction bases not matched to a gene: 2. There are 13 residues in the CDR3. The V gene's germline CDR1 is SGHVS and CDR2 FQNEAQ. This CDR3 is CASSLLTGAEAFF. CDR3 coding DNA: TGTGCCAGCAGCTTATTGACAGGGGCTGAAGCTTTCTTT.

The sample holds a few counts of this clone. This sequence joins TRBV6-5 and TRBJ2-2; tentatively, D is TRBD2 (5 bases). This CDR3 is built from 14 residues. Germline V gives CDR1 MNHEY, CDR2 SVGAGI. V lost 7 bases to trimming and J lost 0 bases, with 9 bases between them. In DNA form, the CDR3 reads TGTGCCAGCAAAAGGACTTCGAACACCGGGGAGCTGTTTTTT. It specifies CASKRTSNTGELFF.

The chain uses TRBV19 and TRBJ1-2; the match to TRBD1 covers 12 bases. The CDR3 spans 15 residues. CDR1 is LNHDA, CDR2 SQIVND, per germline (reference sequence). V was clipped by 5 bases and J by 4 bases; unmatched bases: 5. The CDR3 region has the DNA TGTGCCAGTAGTGCCGGGACAGGGGGCGTCTATGGCTACACCTTC. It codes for CASSAGTGGVYGYTF.

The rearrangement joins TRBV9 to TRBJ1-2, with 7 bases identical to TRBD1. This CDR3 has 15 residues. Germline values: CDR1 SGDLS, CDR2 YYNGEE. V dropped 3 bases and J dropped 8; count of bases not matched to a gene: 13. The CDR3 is CASSAQGTFSMGYTF. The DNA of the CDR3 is TGTGCCAGCAGCGCACAGGGGACATTTTCTATGGGCTACACCTTC. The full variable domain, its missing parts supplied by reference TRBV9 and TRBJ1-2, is DSGVTQTPKHLITATGQRVTLRCSPRSGDLSVYWYQQSLDQGLQFLIQYYNGEERAKGNILERFSAQQFPDLHSELNLSSLELGDSALYFCASSAQGTFSMGYTFGSGTRLTVV.

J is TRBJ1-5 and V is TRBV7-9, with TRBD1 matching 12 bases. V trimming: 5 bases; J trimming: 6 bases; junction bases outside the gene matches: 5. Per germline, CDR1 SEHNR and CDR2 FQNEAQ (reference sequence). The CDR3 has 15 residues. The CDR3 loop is CASSQGTGGFQPQHF. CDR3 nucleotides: TGTGCCAGCAGCCAAGGGACAGGGGGCTTTCAGCCCCAGCATTTT.

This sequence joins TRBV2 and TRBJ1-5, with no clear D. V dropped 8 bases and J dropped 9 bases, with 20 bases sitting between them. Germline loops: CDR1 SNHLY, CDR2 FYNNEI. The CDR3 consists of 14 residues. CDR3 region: CASSPGRGGAPQHF. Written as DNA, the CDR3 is TGTGCCAGCTCGCCCGGACGGGGAGGTGCGCCCCAGCATTTT.

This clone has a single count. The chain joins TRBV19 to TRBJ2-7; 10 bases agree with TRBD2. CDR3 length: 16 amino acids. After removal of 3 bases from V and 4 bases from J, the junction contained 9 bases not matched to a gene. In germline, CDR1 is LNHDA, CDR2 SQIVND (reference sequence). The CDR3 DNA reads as TGTGCCAGTAGTATTTGGGGGCCTAGCGGGAGTTACGAGCAGTACTTC. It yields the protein CASSIWGPSGSYEQYF.

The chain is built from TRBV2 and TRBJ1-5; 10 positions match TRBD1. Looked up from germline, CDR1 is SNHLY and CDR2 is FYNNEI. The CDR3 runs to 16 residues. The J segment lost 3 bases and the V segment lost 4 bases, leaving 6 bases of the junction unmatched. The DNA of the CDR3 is TGTGCCAGCAGTGGAGGGACAGGGGTGGTCAATCAGCCCCAGCATTTT. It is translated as CASSGGTGVVNQPQHF.

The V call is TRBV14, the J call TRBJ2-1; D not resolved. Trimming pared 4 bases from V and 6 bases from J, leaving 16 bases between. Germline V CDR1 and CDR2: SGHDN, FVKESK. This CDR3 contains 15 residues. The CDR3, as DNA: TGTGCCAGCAGCCTAGTCCGGTTCCCGAGCAATGAGCAGTTCTTC. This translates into CASSLVRFPSNEQFF.

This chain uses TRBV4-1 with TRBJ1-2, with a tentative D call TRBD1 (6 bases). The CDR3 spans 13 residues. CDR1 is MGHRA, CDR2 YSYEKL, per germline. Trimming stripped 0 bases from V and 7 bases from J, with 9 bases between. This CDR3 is CASSQDRDTGYTF. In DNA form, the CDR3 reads TGCGCCAGCAGCCAAGACCGGGACACTGGCTACACCTTC.

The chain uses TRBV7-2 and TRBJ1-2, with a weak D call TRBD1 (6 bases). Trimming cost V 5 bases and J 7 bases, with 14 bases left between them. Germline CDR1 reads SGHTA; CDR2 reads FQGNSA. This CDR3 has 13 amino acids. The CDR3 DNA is TGTGCCAGCAGCGTCCTACAGGGTGCTGGCTACACCTTC. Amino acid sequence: CASSVLQGAGYTF.

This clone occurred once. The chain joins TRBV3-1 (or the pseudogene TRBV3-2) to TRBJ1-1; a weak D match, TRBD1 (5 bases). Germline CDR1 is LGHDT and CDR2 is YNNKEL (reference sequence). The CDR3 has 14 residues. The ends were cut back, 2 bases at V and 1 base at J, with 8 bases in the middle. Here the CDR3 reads CASSQRGSNTEAFF. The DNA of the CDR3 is TGTGCCAGCAGCCAACGGGGGTCGAACACTGAAGCTTTCTTT.

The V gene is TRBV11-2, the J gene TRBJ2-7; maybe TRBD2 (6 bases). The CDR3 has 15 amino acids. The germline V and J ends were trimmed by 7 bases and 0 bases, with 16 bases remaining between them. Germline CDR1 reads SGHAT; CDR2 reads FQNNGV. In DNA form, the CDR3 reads TGTGCCAGCACCAACCCAGCGGGTAGCTCCTACGAGCAGTACTTC. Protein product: CASTNPAGSSYEQYF.

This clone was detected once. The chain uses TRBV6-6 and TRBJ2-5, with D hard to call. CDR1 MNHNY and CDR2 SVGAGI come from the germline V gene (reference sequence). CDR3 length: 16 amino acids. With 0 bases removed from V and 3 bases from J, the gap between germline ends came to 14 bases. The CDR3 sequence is CASSYSWAVSEETQYF. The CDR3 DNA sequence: TGTGCCAGCAGTTACTCATGGGCAGTGTCTGAAGAGACCCAGTACTTC.

CDR3 coding DNA: TGTGCCAGCAGTTCCCAGGGGGGAGGCAATCAGCCCCAGCATTTT. Its protein is CASSSQGGGNQPQHF. The rearrangement joins TRBV28 to TRBJ1-5, with TRBD1 identical over 7 bases. Per germline, CDR1 MDHEN and CDR2 SYDVKM. The V gene end was trimmed by 4 bases and the J gene end by 2 bases; junction bases not matched to a gene: 5. This CDR3 is 15 amino acids long. Supplemented by reference TRBV28 and TRBJ1-5, the full variable domain reads DVKVTQSSRYLVKRTGEKVFLECVQDMDHENMFWYRQDPGLGLRLIYFSYDVKMKEKGDIPEGYSVSREKKERFSLILESASTNQTSMYLCASSSQGGGNQPQHFGDGTRLSIL.

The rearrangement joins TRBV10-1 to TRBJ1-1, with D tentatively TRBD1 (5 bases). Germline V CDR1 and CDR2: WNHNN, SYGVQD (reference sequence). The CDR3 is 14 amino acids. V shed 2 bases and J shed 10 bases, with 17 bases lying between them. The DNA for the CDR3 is TGCGCCAGCAGTGAGACAGGCAGCTTAGGTGGAGCTTTCTTT. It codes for CASSETGSLGGAFF.

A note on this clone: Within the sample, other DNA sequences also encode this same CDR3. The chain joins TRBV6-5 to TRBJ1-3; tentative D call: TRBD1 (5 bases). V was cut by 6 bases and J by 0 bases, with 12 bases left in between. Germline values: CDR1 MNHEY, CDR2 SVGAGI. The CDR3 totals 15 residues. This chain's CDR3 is CASSLGGFSGNTIYF. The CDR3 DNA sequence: TGTGCCAGCAGCCTCGGGGGGTTCTCTGGAAACACCATATATTTT.